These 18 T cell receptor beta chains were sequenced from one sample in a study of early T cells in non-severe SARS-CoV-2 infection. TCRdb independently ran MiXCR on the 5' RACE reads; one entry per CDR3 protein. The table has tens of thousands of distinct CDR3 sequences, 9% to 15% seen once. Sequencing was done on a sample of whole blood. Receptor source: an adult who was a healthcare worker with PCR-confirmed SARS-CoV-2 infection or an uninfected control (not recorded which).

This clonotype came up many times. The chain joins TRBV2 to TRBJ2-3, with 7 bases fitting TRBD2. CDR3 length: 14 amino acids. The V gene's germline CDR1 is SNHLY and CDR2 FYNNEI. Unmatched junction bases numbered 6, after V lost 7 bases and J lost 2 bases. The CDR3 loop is CASKGSGSTDTQYF. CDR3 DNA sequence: TGTGCCAGCAAGGGTAGCGGGTCCACAGATACGCAGTATTTT.

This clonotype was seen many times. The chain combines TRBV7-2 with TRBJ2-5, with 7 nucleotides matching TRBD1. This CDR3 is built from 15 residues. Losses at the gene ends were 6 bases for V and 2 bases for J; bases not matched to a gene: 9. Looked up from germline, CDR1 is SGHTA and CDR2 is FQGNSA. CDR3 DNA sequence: TGTGCCAGCAGGAGGCAGACAGGGAGTCAAGAGACCCAGTACTTC. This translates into CASRRQTGSQETQYF.

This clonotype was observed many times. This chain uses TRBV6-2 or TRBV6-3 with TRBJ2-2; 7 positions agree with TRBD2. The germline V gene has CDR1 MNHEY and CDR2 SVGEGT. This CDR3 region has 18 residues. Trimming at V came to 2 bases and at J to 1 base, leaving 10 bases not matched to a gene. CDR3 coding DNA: TGTGCCAGCAGTTACGGTTCCTTTGCTAGCGGGAACACCGGGGAGCTGTTTTTT. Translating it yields CASSYGSFASGNTGELFF.

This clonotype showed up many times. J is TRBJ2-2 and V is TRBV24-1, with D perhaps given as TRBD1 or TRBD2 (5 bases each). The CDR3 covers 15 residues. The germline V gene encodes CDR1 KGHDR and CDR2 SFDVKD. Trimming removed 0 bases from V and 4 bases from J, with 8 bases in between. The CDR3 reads CATSDLRGPTGELFF. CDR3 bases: TGTGCCACCAGTGATTTGAGGGGACCCACCGGGGAGCTGTTTTTT.

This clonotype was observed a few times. The CDR3 DNA follows: TGTGCCACCAGTGACCCAGGGACGCGGACAGATACGCAGTATTTT. Translated, it gives CATSDPGTRTDTQYF. This chain uses TRBV24-1 with TRBJ2-3; D tentatively reads TRBD1 or TRBD2 (5 bases each). CDR3 size: 15 residues. V shed 4 bases and J shed 3 bases, with 13 bases lying between them. Germline V gene sequence: CDR1 KGHDR, CDR2 SFDVKD.

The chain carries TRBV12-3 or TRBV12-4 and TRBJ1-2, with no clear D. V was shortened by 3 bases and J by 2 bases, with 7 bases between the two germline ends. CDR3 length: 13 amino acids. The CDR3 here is CASSFYGNYGYTF. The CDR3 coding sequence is TGTGCCAGCAGTTTTTATGGGAACTATGGCTACACCTTC.

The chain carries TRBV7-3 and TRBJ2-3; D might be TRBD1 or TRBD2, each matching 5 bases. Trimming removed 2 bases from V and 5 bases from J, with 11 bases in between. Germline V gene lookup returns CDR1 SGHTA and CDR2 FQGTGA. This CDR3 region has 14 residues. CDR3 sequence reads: CASSLGTRGDTQYF. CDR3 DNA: TGTGCCAGCAGCTTAGGTACTAGGGGAGATACGCAGTATTTT.

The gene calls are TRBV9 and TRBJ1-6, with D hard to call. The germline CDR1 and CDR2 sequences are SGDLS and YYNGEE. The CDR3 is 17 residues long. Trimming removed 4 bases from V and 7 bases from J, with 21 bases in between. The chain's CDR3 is CASSPGLTDMGNSPLHF. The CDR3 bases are TGTGCCAGCAGCCCGGGCCTGACCGACATGGGGAATTCACCCCTCCACTTT.

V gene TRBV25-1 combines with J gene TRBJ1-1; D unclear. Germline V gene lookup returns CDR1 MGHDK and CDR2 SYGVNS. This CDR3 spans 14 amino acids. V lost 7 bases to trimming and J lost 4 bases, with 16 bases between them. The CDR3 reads CASTNGEWSTEAFF. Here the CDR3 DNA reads TGTGCCAGCACAAACGGGGAGTGGAGCACTGAAGCTTTCTTT.

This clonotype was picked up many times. The CDR3 protein is CASSYGDFRSYNEQFF. The DNA for the CDR3 is TGTGCCAGCAGTTATGGGGACTTCCGTTCCTACAATGAGCAGTTCTTC. The V gene is TRBV6-2 or TRBV6-3, the J gene TRBJ2-1; TRBD2 might be the D (6 bases). V gave up 3 bases and J gave up 1 base, with 13 bases separating them. Germline assignment: CDR1 MNHEY and CDR2 SVGEGT. The CDR3 covers 16 residues.

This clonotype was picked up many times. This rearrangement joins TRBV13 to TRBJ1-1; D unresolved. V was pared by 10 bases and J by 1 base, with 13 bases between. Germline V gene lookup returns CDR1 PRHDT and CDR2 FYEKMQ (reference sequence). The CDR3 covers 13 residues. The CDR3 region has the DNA TGTGCCAATTCAGTCGGTGCGAACACTGAAGCTTTCTTT. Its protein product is CANSVGANTEAFF.

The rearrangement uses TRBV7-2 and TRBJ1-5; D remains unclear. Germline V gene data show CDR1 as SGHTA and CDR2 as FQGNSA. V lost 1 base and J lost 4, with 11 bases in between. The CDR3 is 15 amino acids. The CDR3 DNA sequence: TGTGCCAGCAGCTTAGTAGGAGGTGATAATCAGCCCCAGCATTTT. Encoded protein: CASSLVGGDNQPQHF.

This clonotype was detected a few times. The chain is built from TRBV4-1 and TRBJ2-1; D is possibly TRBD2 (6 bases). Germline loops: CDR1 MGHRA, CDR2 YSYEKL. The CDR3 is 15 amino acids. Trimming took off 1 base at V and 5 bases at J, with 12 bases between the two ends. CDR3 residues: CASSQAVGGNNEQFF. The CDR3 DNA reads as TGCGCCAGCAGCCAAGCGGTGGGGGGAAACAATGAGCAGTTCTTC.

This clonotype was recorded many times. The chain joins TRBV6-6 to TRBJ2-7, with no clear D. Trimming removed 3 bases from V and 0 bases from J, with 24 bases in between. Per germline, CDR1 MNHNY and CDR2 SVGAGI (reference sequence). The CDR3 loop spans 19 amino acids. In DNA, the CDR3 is TGTGCCAGCAGTTATCCGCGGAACCCTAAAACTTTAAGCTCCTACGAGCAGTACTTC. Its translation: CASSYPRNPKTLSSYEQYF.

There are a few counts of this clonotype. The CDR3 coding sequence is TGTGCCAGCAGCCAAGTCGCAGGGGGTGCCTACGAGCAGTACTTC. Its translation: CASSQVAGGAYEQYF. The chain carries TRBV4-2 and TRBJ2-7, with 7 bases fitting TRBD1. This CDR3 has 15 amino acids. V trimming: 1 base; J trimming: 2 bases; junction bases outside the gene matches: 5. The germline V gene encodes CDR1 LGHNA and CDR2 YNFKEQ.

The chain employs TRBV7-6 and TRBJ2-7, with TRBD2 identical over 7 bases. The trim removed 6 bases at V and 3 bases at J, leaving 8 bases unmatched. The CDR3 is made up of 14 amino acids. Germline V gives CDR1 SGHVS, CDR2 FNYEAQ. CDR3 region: CASSQSGALYEQYF. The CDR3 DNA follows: TGTGCCAGCAGTCAAAGCGGGGCTCTCTACGAGCAGTACTTC. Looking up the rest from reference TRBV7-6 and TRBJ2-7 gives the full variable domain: GAGVSQSPRYKVTKRGQDVALRCDPISGHVSLYWYRQALGQGPEFLTYFNYEAQQDKSGLPNDRFSAERPEGSISTLTIQRTEQRDSAMYRCASSQSGALYEQYFGPGTRLTVT.

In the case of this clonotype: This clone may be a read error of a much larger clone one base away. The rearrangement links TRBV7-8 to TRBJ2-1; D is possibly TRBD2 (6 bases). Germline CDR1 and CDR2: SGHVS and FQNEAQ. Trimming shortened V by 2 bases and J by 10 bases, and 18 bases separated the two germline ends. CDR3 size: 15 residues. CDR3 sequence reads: CASSLLATNRGEQFF. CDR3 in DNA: TGTGCCAGCAGCTTACTAGCGACTAACCGGGGAGAGCAGTTCTTC.

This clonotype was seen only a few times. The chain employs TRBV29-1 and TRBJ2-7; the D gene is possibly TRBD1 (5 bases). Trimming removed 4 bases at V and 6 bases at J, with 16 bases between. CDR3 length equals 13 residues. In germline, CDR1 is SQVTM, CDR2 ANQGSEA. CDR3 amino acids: CSVVSRAGREQYF. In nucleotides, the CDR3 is TGCAGCGTTGTTTCCAGGGCCGGACGCGAGCAGTACTTC.